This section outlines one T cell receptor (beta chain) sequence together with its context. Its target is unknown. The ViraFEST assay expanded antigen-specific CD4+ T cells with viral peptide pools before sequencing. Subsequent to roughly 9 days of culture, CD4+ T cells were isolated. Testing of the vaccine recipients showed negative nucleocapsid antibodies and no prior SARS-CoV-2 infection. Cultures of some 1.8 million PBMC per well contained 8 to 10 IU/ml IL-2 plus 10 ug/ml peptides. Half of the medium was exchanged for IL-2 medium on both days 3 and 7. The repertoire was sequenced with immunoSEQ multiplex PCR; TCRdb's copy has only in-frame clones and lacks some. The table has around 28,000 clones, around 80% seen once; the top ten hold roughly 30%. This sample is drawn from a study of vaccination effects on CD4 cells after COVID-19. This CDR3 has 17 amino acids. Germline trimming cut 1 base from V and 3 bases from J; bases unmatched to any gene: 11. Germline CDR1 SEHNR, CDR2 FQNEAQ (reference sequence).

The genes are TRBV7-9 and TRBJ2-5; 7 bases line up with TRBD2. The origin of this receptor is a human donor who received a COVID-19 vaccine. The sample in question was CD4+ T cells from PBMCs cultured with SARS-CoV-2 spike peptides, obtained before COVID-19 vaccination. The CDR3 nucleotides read TGTGCCAGCAGCTTAGTCGGGTTTAGGGAGGGGAAAGAGACCCAGTACTTC. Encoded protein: CASSLVGFREGKETQYF.